This record concerns one TCR beta chain sequence. Its antigen is unidentified. This sample stems from a study of pediatric ulcerative colitis. Measured with immunoSEQ multiplex PCR; TCRdb has only the in-frame clones, and not every one. Of roughly 60,000 clones listed, 87% were seen once; the top ten hold 1.5%. The CDR3 consists of 16 residues. Germline CDR1 and CDR2: SNHLY and FYNNEI. V shed 2 bases and J shed 0 bases, with 10 bases lying between them. Study conclusions and caveats: Compared with controls, ulcerative colitis showed greater blood-rectum clone sharing.

The TCR was taken from a boy younger than 18 who was a control in a study of pediatric ulcerative colitis. The chain uses TRBV2 and TRBJ2-2; D perhaps matches TRBD2 (6 bases). The sample taken for sequencing was blood. CDR3 protein: CASSELAGSNTGELFF. The CDR3 bases are TGTGCCAGCAGTGAACTGGCGGGGTCGAACACCGGGGAGCTGTTTTTT.